This T cell receptor (beta chain) was documented in a study of T cell repertoires in aging, cancer and after chemotherapy (dated by TCRdb to 2018 to 2020). For the study in its entirety: The donors fell into six age groups ranging from 30 or younger to 70 or older, and each group had at least three individuals. Control TCR repertoires from healthy donors were recorded over several months to years, and clear clonal overlap was observed across re-sampling. The complete dataset included 8 million to 9 million TCR reads. Peripheral blood TCR beta repertoires from healthy donors and cancer patients were profiled to examine immunoaging and T cell reconstitution after chemotherapy. The cohort comprised around 210 cancer patients, 94 with hematological and around 120 with solid cancers, plus 95 healthy donors as a reference group.

On the study overall, not on this receptor specifically: In both cancer cohorts, median generation probability rose over the chemotherapy interval, which suggests that the repertoire was reconstituted through rebound thymic output. In healthy donors, the decline in TCR diversity with age was mainly explained by loss of richness, whereas in cancer patients loss of evenness was also found to contribute. According to the authors, the repertoire data do not allow conclusions to be drawn about immunological memory after chemotherapy. Compared with age-matched healthy donors, untreated patients with either hematological or solid cancers had significantly lower TCR diversity in the blood along with higher clonality.

Rearranged TRB sequences spanning V, D and J segments were amplified in a multiplex touch-down PCR with a mixed TRB-A/B primer pool. Illumina adapters and sample indices were attached to the amplicons in two consecutive PCR reactions using Phusion HS II polymerase. Amplicons were gel-purified using the NucleoSpin Gel and PCR Clean-up kit and were subsequently checked with Qubit and an Agilent 2100 Bioanalyzer. Sequencing of libraries was carried out on an Illumina MiSeq in 600-cycle, single-indexed, paired-end runs. The source study handled its data this way. MiXCR versions 2.12 and 3.0.5 were used to process the TRB sequences. Each unique CDR3 nucleotide sequence was counted as one clone, and only productive sequences with at least two reads were retained. The repertoire metrics were Shannon diversity, evenness, clonality (defined as one minus evenness), and alpha-parameterized diversity profiles covering alpha 0 to 5. The IGoR algorithm was used to compute generation probabilities of clones in paired pre- and post-chemotherapy samples. The public sequencing data were trimmed at Q25 with fastp and processed into clonotypes with MiXCR by TCRdb, which kept only in-frame beta chains. For every CDR3 protein sequence, its rows merge into one entry that carries the most common genes and DNA. Clone size and V and J calls follow TCRdb, not the original study. For this sample the table gives about 12,000 distinct CDR3 sequences, of which 30% to 35% were detected only once. The top ten constitute roughly 9.1% of the sample.

The CDR3 holds 17 amino acids from the cysteine to the phenylalanine. Left in the record is the CDR3 DNA by itself, 51 bases read in frame from the first base. V lost 0 bases and J lost 4 bases, and the count of bases not matched to a germline gene is 9. As encoded in the germline V gene (reference sequence), CDR1 is SGHKS while CDR2 is YYEKEE. Genomic DNA extracted from peripheral blood, rather than sorted cells or RNA, was used as the source for amplification of TCR beta rearrangements. Based on its abundance in the sample, this clonotype is medium-sized (0.01 to 0.1%). No antigen is known for it. Base qualities are not recorded, but no much larger clone differs from it by a single base.

This sequence originates from a human donor in good health. The donor label of this sample is uncertain. The V and J genes are TRBV5-5 and TRBJ2-1; TRBD1 lines up with 8 middle nucleotides. Input material: blood. The CDR3 here reads CASSLGGGTGQYNEQFF. In nucleotide form, the sequence is TGTGCCAGCAGCTTGGGGGGCGGGACAGGACAGTACAATGAGCAGTTCTTC.